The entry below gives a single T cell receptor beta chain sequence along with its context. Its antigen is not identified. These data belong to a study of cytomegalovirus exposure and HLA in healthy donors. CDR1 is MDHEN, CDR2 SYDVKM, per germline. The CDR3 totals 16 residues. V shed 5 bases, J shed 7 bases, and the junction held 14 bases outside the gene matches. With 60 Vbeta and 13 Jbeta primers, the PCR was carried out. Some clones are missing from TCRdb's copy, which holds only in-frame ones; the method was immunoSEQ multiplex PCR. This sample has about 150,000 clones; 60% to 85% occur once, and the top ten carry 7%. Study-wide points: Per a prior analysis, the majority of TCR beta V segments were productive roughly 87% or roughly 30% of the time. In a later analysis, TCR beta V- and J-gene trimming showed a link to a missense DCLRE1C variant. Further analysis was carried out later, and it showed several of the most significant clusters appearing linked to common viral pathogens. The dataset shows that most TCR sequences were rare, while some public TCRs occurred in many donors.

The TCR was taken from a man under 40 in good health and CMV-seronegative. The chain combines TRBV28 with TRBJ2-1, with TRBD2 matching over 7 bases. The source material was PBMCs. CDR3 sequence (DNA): TGTGCCAGCAGTCCCTCCGGACTAGTCCGGGATAATGAGCAGTTCTTC. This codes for CASSPSGLVRDNEQFF. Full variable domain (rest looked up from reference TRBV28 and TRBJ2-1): DVKVTQSSRYLVKRTGEKVFLECVQDMDHENMFWYRQDPGLGLRLIYFSYDVKMKEKGDIPEGYSVSREKKERFSLILESASTNQTSMYLCASSPSGLVRDNEQFFGPGTRLTVL.